The 17 T cell receptor beta chains presented below share a single source sample, sequenced in a study of T cells in Graves' hyperthyroidism and ophthalmopathy (dated by TCRdb to 2018 to 2020). The method behind the library was multiplex PCR. Sequencing was carried out with an Illumina HiSeq 2000. The TCR beta CDR3 regions were amplified from the RNA transcripts. The first round of RT-PCR for the TCR CDR3 was performed with the HTBI primer set and the Qiagen OneStep RT-PCR kit. TCRdb reanalyzed the raw reads on its own, using fastp at Q25 for trimming and MiXCR for clone calling, and kept in-frame beta chains. Rows with a matching CDR3 protein are joined into one entry that keeps the most common DNA and genes. In this sample the table shows about 640,000 distinct CDR3 sequences, around 20% of which occur a single time. Clones ranked in the top ten supply 34% of the sample. Sequencing was carried out using blood. The origin of the receptors is a man aged 30 to 45 with Graves' ophthalmopathy.

This clonotype was seen many times. This CDR3 is CASSPPQAGYSYEQYF. Written as DNA, the CDR3 is TGTGCCAGCAGCCCGCCCCAAGCGGGGTATTCCTACGAGCAGTACTTC. The chain is built from TRBV7-2 and TRBJ2-7, with 7 bases that match TRBD2. CDR1 is SGHTA and CDR2 is FQGNSA in the germline V gene. The CDR3 runs to 16 residues. Unmatched junction bases numbered 11, after V lost 5 bases and J lost 1 base.

V gene TRBV20-1 combines with J gene TRBJ2-7; 13 positions agree with TRBD2. This CDR3 contains 13 residues. Per the germline V gene, CDR1 is DFQATT and CDR2 is SNEGSKA (reference sequence). J was trimmed by 6 bases and V by 4 bases; bases with no gene match: 3. In nucleotides, the CDR3 is TGCAGTGCTAAGGGACTAGCGGGACTCGAGCAGTACTTC. Encoded protein: CSAKGLAGLEQYF.

Only one count was recorded for this clonotype. V gene TRBV20-1 combines with J gene TRBJ2-3; no firm D call. This CDR3 has 13 residues. Between the trimmed V and J ends, which lost 5 bases and 5 bases, there was a span of 14 bases. Germline V lookup: CDR1 DFQATT, CDR2 SNEGSKA (reference sequence). Here the CDR3 DNA reads TGCAGTGCTCCAGAACCCAAGGGAGATACGCAGTATTTT. Its translation is CSAPEPKGDTQYF.

This clonotype came up many times. The chain uses TRBV7-9 and TRBJ1-1, with a tentative D call TRBD1 (6 bases). V was trimmed by 5 bases and J by 7 bases, leaving 14 bases between them. The CDR3 runs to 13 residues. Germline CDR1 reads SEHNR; CDR2 reads FQNEAQ (reference sequence). CDR3 protein: CASSRTGTIEAFF. The CDR3 nucleotides read TGTGCCAGCAGCCGAACCGGGACAATTGAAGCTTTCTTT.

In its sample, this clonotype was seen a few times. The rearrangement links TRBV5-5 to TRBJ1-3, with unresolved D. CDR1 is SGHKS and CDR2 is YYEKEE in the germline V gene (reference sequence). The CDR3 length is 16 residues. V shed 4 bases and J shed 0 bases, with 14 bases lying between them. The CDR3: CASSAPTDSSGNTIYF. The CDR3 DNA sequence: TGTGCCAGCAGCGCTCCGACCGATAGCTCTGGAAACACCATATATTTT.

This clonotype was counted many times. The rearrangement links TRBV11-1 to TRBJ2-5, with TRBD1 matching over 8 bases. With 6 bases clipped from V and 1 base from J, the junction kept 7 bases outside the gene matches. Germline assignment: CDR1 SGHAT and CDR2 FQDESV (reference sequence). This CDR3 is 15 amino acids long. CDR3 coding DNA: TGTGCCAGCAGTTATGGGACAGGATCCCAAGAGACCCAGTACTTC. Translating gives CASSYGTGSQETQYF.

This clonotype was counted only a few times. This chain links TRBV6-1 with TRBJ1-4; D call uncertain. This CDR3 is 14 amino acids long. Deletions cut 5 bases from V and 4 bases from J, with 11 bases between. Germline values: CDR1 MNHNS, CDR2 SASEGT. Here the CDR3 DNA reads TGTGCCAGCAGTATCAGCCGGGATAATGAAAAACTGTTTTTT. The encoded protein is CASSISRDNEKLFF.

This clonotype showed up just a few times. The gene calls are TRBV6-1 and TRBJ2-7; D is perhaps TRBD1 or TRBD2 (5 bases each). The CDR3 is made up of 15 amino acids. From germline, CDR1 is MNHNS and CDR2 SASEGT. The ends were cut back, 6 bases at V and 3 bases at J, with 18 bases in the middle. CDR3 in DNA: TGTGCCAGCAGACCTGGACGGGAAGGGGACTACGAGCAGTACTTC. As protein: CASRPGREGDYEQYF.

The gene calls are TRBV29-1 and TRBJ2-7, with 9 bases matching TRBD1. This CDR3 has 15 amino acids. Per the germline V gene, CDR1 is SQVTM and CDR2 is ANQGSEA. Germline trimming cut 3 bases from V and 1 base from J; bases unmatched to any gene: 7. DNA for the CDR3: TGCAGCGTTGAGGTCGGGACAGGGCTATCCTACGAGCAGTACTTC. Its translation: CSVEVGTGLSYEQYF.

The chain couples TRBV2 to TRBJ2-1; 7 nucleotides match TRBD2. The trim removed 2 bases at V and 6 bases at J, leaving 4 bases unmatched. Germline CDR1 is SNHLY and CDR2 is FYNNEI. CDR3 length equals 14 residues. The CDR3, as DNA: TGTGCCAGCAGTGAAAGACTAGCAATCAATGAGCAGTTCTTC. Translating it yields CASSERLAINEQFF.

The chain carries TRBV2 and TRBJ2-2, with D hard to call. Germline CDR1 SNHLY, CDR2 FYNNEI. V gave up 5 bases and J gave up 6 bases, with 7 bases separating them. This CDR3 is 12 amino acids long. The CDR3 is CASSIVAGELFF. The DNA of the CDR3 is TGTGCCAGCAGTATAGTGGCCGGGGAGCTGTTTTTT.

Concerning this clonotype: This CDR3 fails to terminate in the conserved phenylalanine or tryptophan, so it likely reflects a read error. The chain joins TRBV2 to TRBJ1-1; D might be TRBD1 (6 bases). Trimming cost V 3 bases and J 4 bases, with 9 bases left between them. The CDR3 consists of 13 residues. Germline V lookup: CDR1 SNHLY, CDR2 FYNNEI. The CDR3 is CASSDSGVTEAFL. The CDR3 DNA reads as TGTGCCAGCAGTGATTCAGGGGTCACTGAAGCTTTCCTT.

The rearrangement uses TRBV18 and TRBJ2-7, with D perhaps TRBD1 (6 bases). Germline CDR1 is KGHSH and CDR2 is LQKENI. Trimming took off 0 bases at V and 1 base at J, with 10 bases between the two ends. The CDR3 consists of 15 residues. The CDR3 is CASSPPGTYSYEQYF. For the CDR3, the DNA is TGTGCCAGCTCACCACCCGGGACATATTCCTACGAGCAGTACTTC.

This clonotype has a count of ten or more. The chain is built from TRBV2 and TRBJ1-4; D is undetermined. Deletions cut 8 bases from V and 6 bases from J, with 10 bases between. The germline CDR1 and CDR2 sequences are SNHLY and FYNNEI. The CDR3 sequence is 12 residues long. The CDR3 sequence is CASDLSDEKLFF. The DNA of the CDR3 is TGTGCCAGCGACCTCTCGGATGAAAAACTGTTTTTT. Looking up the rest from reference TRBV2 and TRBJ1-4 gives the full variable domain: EPEVTQTPSHQVTQMGQEVILRCVPISNHLYFYWYRQILGQKVEFLVSFYNNEISEKSEIFDDQFSVERPDGSNFTLKIRSTKLEDSAMYFCASDLSDEKLFFGSGTQLSVL.

The chain recombines TRBV4-2 with TRBJ1-2, with D perhaps matching TRBD1 (6 bases). In germline, CDR1 is LGHNA, CDR2 YNFKEQ. V lost 2 bases and J lost 5, with 12 bases in between. The CDR3 has 14 residues. The CDR3 sequence: CASSQSQGEYGYTF. CDR3 nucleotide sequence: TGTGCCAGCAGCCAATCACAGGGAGAGTATGGCTACACCTTC.

The chain employs TRBV5-4 and TRBJ2-5; possibly TRBD1 for D (5 bases). V lost 2 bases and J lost 5, with 10 bases in between. This CDR3 spans 13 amino acids. Germline V gives CDR1 SGHNT, CDR2 YYREEE (reference sequence). CDR3 sequence: CASSFPGRETQYF. The CDR3 DNA is TGTGCCAGCAGCTTCCCAGGGCGGGAGACCCAGTACTTC. Supplemented by reference TRBV5-4 and TRBJ2-5, the full variable domain reads ETGVTQSPTHLIKTRGQQVTLRCSSQSGHNTVSWYQQALGQGPQFIFQYYREEENGRGNFPPRFSGLQFPNYSSELNVNALELDDSALYLCASSFPGRETQYFGPGTRLLVL.

This chain joins TRBV7-9 and TRBJ2-5, with unresolved D. Trimming stripped 5 bases from V and 1 base from J, with 11 bases between. The CDR3 length is 14 residues. Germline-derived CDR1 and CDR2 are SEHNR and FQNEAQ (reference sequence). The CDR3 nucleotides read TGTGCCAGCAGCCCCGAGGCGTTCCAAGAGACCCAGTACTTC. It translates to CASSPEAFQETQYF.